A selection of T cell receptor beta chains follows, all from one sample in a study of chemoradiotherapy in HPV16-positive cancers. Generated by immunoSEQ multiplex PCR, the TCRdb table keeps only in-frame clones and is missing some. The repertoire has over 14,000 clones, over 70% of them found once; the top ten carry roughly a tenth. The sample was collected from a patient who underwent chemoradiotherapy. The receptors were gathered from a human donor with HPV-associated anogenital cancer. Each CDR3 is given with its conserved first and last residue. A D gene is named only where the DNA matches it firmly. For some rows the clone size is stated as once, few or many, or as a class when expanded; others skip it.

cdr3_nt: TGTGCCAGCAGTTCCATCCCGACAGGGAGCATGAACACTGAAGCTTTCTTT
cdr3_aa: CASSSIPTGSMNTEAFF
j_call: TRBJ1-1
clone_size: NA
v_call: TRBV28
d_call: TRBD1

cdr3_nt: TGCGCCAGCAGCCAGCCGGGTCAAATGGATGAGCAGTTCTTC
cdr3_aa: CASSQPGQMDEQFF
j_call: TRBJ2-1
clone_size: NA
v_call: TRBV4-1
d_call: NA

cdr3_nt: TGTGCCAGCAGCCCCGGGACTACAATATACTCTGGAAACACCATATATTTT
cdr3_aa: CASSPGTTIYSGNTIYF
j_call: TRBJ1-3
clone_size: NA
v_call: TRBV28
d_call: NA

cdr3_nt: TGCGCCAGCAGCCCAGACAGTCAAGAGACCCAGTACTTC
cdr3_aa: CASSPDSQETQYF
j_call: TRBJ2-5
clone_size: NA
v_call: TRBV4-3
d_call: NA

cdr3_nt: TGCAGCGTTATCTTAGACAGGGGGGGGCAGCCCCAGCATTTT
cdr3_aa: CSVILDRGGQPQHF
j_call: TRBJ1-5
clone_size: NA
v_call: TRBV29-1
d_call: TRBD1

cdr3_nt: TGTGCCAGCAGCTCATTCGGAGGGGGAGCGGGCGAGCAGTACTTC
cdr3_aa: CASSSFGGGAGEQYF
j_call: TRBJ2-7
clone_size: NA
v_call: TRBV5-6
d_call: NA

cdr3_nt: TGTGCCAGCAGCTCGGGCCCGTCCAGGGAAGCTTTCTTT
cdr3_aa: CASSSGPSREAFF
j_call: TRBJ1-1
clone_size: few
v_call: TRBV11-2
d_call: NA

cdr3_nt: TGTGCCAGCAGTCCTACCCGCCGGTCTGACGGGAACATGAACACTGAAGCTTTCTTT
cdr3_aa: CASSPTRRSDGNMNTEAFF
j_call: TRBJ1-1
clone_size: NA
v_call: TRBV28
d_call: NA

cdr3_nt: TGTGCCAGCAGTCCCGGGACAGGGCTTAATGAAAAACTGTTTTTT
cdr3_aa: CASSPGTGLNEKLFF
j_call: TRBJ1-4
clone_size: NA
v_call: TRBV28
d_call: TRBD1

cdr3_nt: TGTGCCAGCAGCGCCTCGTCCGACTATGGCTACACCTTC
cdr3_aa: CASSASSDYGYTF
j_call: TRBJ1-2
clone_size: NA
v_call: TRBV9
d_call: NA

cdr3_nt: TGTGCCAGCAGTGTGAAGAGAGATGGCTACACCTTC
cdr3_aa: CASSVKRDGYTF
j_call: TRBJ1-2
clone_size: once
v_call: TRBV2
d_call: NA

cdr3_nt: TGTGCCAGCAGCCCCCTGGACAGTGTCGGAGAAAAACTGTTTTTT
cdr3_aa: CASSPLDSVGEKLFF
j_call: TRBJ1-4
clone_size: NA
v_call: TRBV7-2
d_call: NA

cdr3_nt: TGTGCCAGCAGCTTGGGGGACAGGCCCGTTGCAACTAATGAAAAACTGTTTTTT
cdr3_aa: CASSLGDRPVATNEKLFF
j_call: TRBJ1-4
clone_size: NA
v_call: TRBV5-5
d_call: TRBD1

cdr3_nt: TGCGCCAGCAGCTTGGTGCCCTCTGGGCTTCTTTACGAGCAGTACTTC
cdr3_aa: CASSLVPSGLLYEQYF
j_call: TRBJ2-7
clone_size: NA
v_call: TRBV5-1
d_call: NA

cdr3_nt: TGTGCCAGCACGCCCAGGGATTTGAACACCGGGGAGCTGTTTTTT
cdr3_aa: CASTPRDLNTGELFF
j_call: TRBJ2-2
clone_size: NA
v_call: TRBV6-6
d_call: NA

cdr3_nt: TGCAGCGTTGCGCCACAAACAGGGGCGGCAGAAGCTTTCTTT
cdr3_aa: CSVAPQTGAAEAFF
j_call: TRBJ1-1
clone_size: once
v_call: TRBV29-1
d_call: TRBD1

cdr3_nt: TGTGCCAGCAGCTTGGAGGGCTCCTACGAGCAGTACTTC
cdr3_aa: CASSLEGSYEQYF
j_call: TRBJ2-7
clone_size: NA
v_call: TRBV5-8
d_call: NA

cdr3_nt: TGTGCCAGTAGTAATGCCTGGGGGACAGGGGGCCGGGAGCAGTACTTC
cdr3_aa: CASSNAWGTGGREQYF
j_call: TRBJ2-7
clone_size: NA
v_call: TRBV19
d_call: TRBD1

cdr3_nt: TGCGCCAGCAGCTTCAGGGACAGGCTGAACACTGAAGCTTTCTTT
cdr3_aa: CASSFRDRLNTEAFF
j_call: TRBJ1-1
clone_size: NA
v_call: TRBV5-1
d_call: TRBD1

cdr3_nt: TGTGCCAGCAGGCGTGACTACAGCGGGGAGAATGAGCAGTTCTTC
cdr3_aa: CASRRDYSGENEQFF
j_call: TRBJ2-1
clone_size: few
v_call: TRBV6-5
d_call: TRBD2

cdr3_nt: TGTGCCAGCAGTCCGAACGCCACAGGGGGCCCAAGGGACGAGCAGTACTTC
cdr3_aa: CASSPNATGGPRDEQYF
j_call: TRBJ2-7
clone_size: NA
v_call: TRBV25-1
d_call: TRBD1

cdr3_nt: TGTGCCAGCAGTCCCCAGGGGGCAGGAACTGAAGCTTTCTTT
cdr3_aa: CASSPQGAGTEAFF
j_call: TRBJ1-1
clone_size: NA
v_call: TRBV6-5
d_call: TRBD1

cdr3_nt: TGTGCCAGCAGTGAAGACGGCGATTCACCCCTCCACTTT
cdr3_aa: CASSEDGDSPLHF
j_call: TRBJ1-6
clone_size: NA
v_call: TRBV6-1
d_call: NA

cdr3_nt: TGTGCCTGGAGTAGAGACCTGCCCGGGAATACCGATCAGCCCCAGCATTTT
cdr3_aa: CAWSRDLPGNTDQPQHF
j_call: TRBJ1-5
clone_size: NA
v_call: TRBV30
d_call: NA

cdr3_nt: TGTGCCAGCAAGGGACCGCAGGGGTATGAGCAGTACTTC
cdr3_aa: CASKGPQGYEQYF
j_call: TRBJ2-7
clone_size: few
v_call: TRBV13
d_call: NA

cdr3_nt: TGTGCCAGCAGCGTATACCCCCAGGCTTCGGAGCAGTACTTC
cdr3_aa: CASSVYPQASEQYF
j_call: TRBJ2-7
clone_size: NA
v_call: TRBV9
d_call: NA

cdr3_nt: TGTGCCAGCAGCAGAAGCGGGGGGGCCTACAATGAGCAGTTCTTC
cdr3_aa: CASSRSGGAYNEQFF
j_call: TRBJ2-1
clone_size: NA
v_call: TRBV7-2
d_call: TRBD2

cdr3_nt: TGTGCCAGCAGCCTCTGGGGGGGGGATGGCTACACCTTC
cdr3_aa: CASSLWGGDGYTF
j_call: TRBJ1-2
clone_size: NA
v_call: TRBV11-2
d_call: NA

cdr3_nt: TGTGCCAGCAGCCCCTTGGGGCCCTACGAGCAGTACTTC
cdr3_aa: CASSPLGPYEQYF
j_call: TRBJ2-7
clone_size: NA
v_call: TRBV13
d_call: NA

cdr3_nt: TGTGCCAGCAGCCAACGGGTCCCAGGACCGGGGGTAACAGATACGCAGTATTTT
cdr3_aa: CASSQRVPGPGVTDTQYF
j_call: TRBJ2-3
clone_size: once
v_call: TRBV4-2
d_call: NA

cdr3_nt: TGTGCCAGCAGCCAAACTCAGGGGGCTGTTAATGAAAAACTGTTTTTT
cdr3_aa: CASSQTQGAVNEKLFF
j_call: TRBJ1-4
clone_size: NA
v_call: TRBV4-2
d_call: TRBD1

cdr3_nt: TGTGCCAGCTCACCACCGTCCGGGAACCAAGAGACCCAGTACTTC
cdr3_aa: CASSPPSGNQETQYF
j_call: TRBJ2-5
clone_size: NA
v_call: TRBV18
d_call: NA

cdr3_nt: TGTGCCAGCAGCGTAGACGGACTGGCGGGGGCAGATACGCAGTATTTT
cdr3_aa: CASSVDGLAGADTQYF
j_call: TRBJ2-3
clone_size: NA
v_call: TRBV9
d_call: TRBD2

cdr3_nt: TGTGCCAGCAGCCCCAAGGCAGGGGGCTTGGGCTACACCTTC
cdr3_aa: CASSPKAGGLGYTF
j_call: TRBJ1-2
clone_size: few
v_call: TRBV5-6
d_call: TRBD1

cdr3_nt: TGTGCCAGCAGCCCTGCCGATAATTCACCCCTCCACTTT
cdr3_aa: CASSPADNSPLHF
j_call: TRBJ1-6
clone_size: NA
v_call: TRBV7-9
d_call: NA

cdr3_nt: TGCGCCAGCAGCCAAGTCCCAGATGAAAAACTGTTTTTT
cdr3_aa: CASSQVPDEKLFF
j_call: TRBJ1-4
clone_size: NA
v_call: TRBV4-3
d_call: NA

cdr3_nt: TGTGCCAGCAGCTTAGATCTCTATTTTGGGACAGGGGATCAGCCCCAGCATTTT
cdr3_aa: CASSLDLYFGTGDQPQHF
j_call: TRBJ1-5
clone_size: NA
v_call: TRBV7-2
d_call: TRBD1

cdr3_nt: TGTGCCAGCAGAAAACAGGGGGCCAACTACGAGCAGTACTTC
cdr3_aa: CASRKQGANYEQYF
j_call: TRBJ2-7
clone_size: NA
v_call: TRBV5-4
d_call: TRBD1

cdr3_nt: TGCGCCAGCAGCCAAGGGAGAGGCCGGGCAGGGGGTCTCTACGAGCAGTACTTC
cdr3_aa: CASSQGRGRAGGLYEQYF
j_call: TRBJ2-7
clone_size: once
v_call: TRBV4-1
d_call: TRBD1

cdr3_nt: TGTGCCAGCAGTTCCCAAGGACAGGGGTTCGAAAACACCATATATTTT
cdr3_aa: CASSSQGQGFENTIYF
j_call: TRBJ1-3
clone_size: NA
v_call: TRBV6-5
d_call: TRBD1

cdr3_nt: TGTGCCAGCAGACATGGGCAGGGGGGAGCCTTTAATTCACCCCTCCACTTT
cdr3_aa: CASRHGQGGAFNSPLHF
j_call: TRBJ1-6
clone_size: NA
v_call: TRBV5-4
d_call: TRBD1

cdr3_nt: TGCGCCAGCAGCCCCCTGGGACAGAACACCGGGGAGCTGTTTTTT
cdr3_aa: CASSPLGQNTGELFF
j_call: TRBJ2-2
clone_size: NA
v_call: TRBV5-1
d_call: NA

cdr3_nt: TGTGCCAGCAGACCGCAGGGCCCTGGAAACACCATATATTTT
cdr3_aa: CASRPQGPGNTIYF
j_call: TRBJ1-3
clone_size: once
v_call: TRBV2
d_call: NA

cdr3_nt: TGTGCCAGCAGTGATGAATTTGGGCTCGCCCGGTTCGACCAGCCCCAGCATTTT
cdr3_aa: CASSDEFGLARFDQPQHF
j_call: TRBJ1-5
clone_size: NA
v_call: TRBV6-1
d_call: NA

cdr3_nt: TGTGCCAGCAGTTTAGTTAATTCACCCCTCCACTTT
cdr3_aa: CASSLVNSPLHF
j_call: TRBJ1-6
clone_size: few
v_call: TRBV27
d_call: NA

cdr3_nt: TGTGCCAGCAGCTTAGAGGGTTGGGGACACAACTCCTACGAGCAGTACTTC
cdr3_aa: CASSLEGWGHNSYEQYF
j_call: TRBJ2-7
clone_size: NA
v_call: TRBV7-2
d_call: NA

cdr3_nt: TGTGCCAGCAGCGTAGAGGGGGCTACGAACACCGGGGAGCTGTTTTTT
cdr3_aa: CASSVEGATNTGELFF
j_call: TRBJ2-2
clone_size: NA
v_call: TRBV9
d_call: TRBD1

cdr3_nt: TGTGCCAGCAGCCCGTCTGCGGATGGTACTGAAGCTTTCTTT
cdr3_aa: CASSPSADGTEAFF
j_call: TRBJ1-1
clone_size: NA
v_call: TRBV9
d_call: NA

cdr3_nt: TGTGCCAGCAGCCAAGATTTGAGACCTAACTATGGCTACACCTTC
cdr3_aa: CASSQDLRPNYGYTF
j_call: TRBJ1-2
clone_size: NA
v_call: TRBV14
d_call: NA